This T cell receptor beta chain is drawn from a study of OX40 agonist ivuxolimab in advanced cancers. Study context: Dose-escalation subjects each had hepatocellular carcinoma, melanoma, renal cell or head and neck cancer. Participants could have had prior anti-PD-1, anti-PD-L1 or anti-CTLA-4 therapy, and 40% had some.

Prior autoimmune disease or systemic immunosuppression barred patients. TCRdb's copy holds only in-frame clones and misses some; the assay was immunoSEQ multiplex PCR. Among some 16,000 clones listed, 82% were seen once. CDR1 SGHTS and CDR2 YDEGEE come from the germline V gene. V gave up 0 bases and J gave up 4 bases, with 10 bases separating them. The length of the CDR3 is 15 residues. The sequenced sample was CD4+ or CD8+ T cells sorted from blood, obtained in a trial of the OX40 agonist ivuxolimab. The chain recombines TRBV5-8 with TRBJ2-2; unclear D gene. This TCR was sampled from an adult with an advanced solid tumor such as melanoma, head and neck, liver or kidney cancer. CDR3 loop: CASSLGSAPTGELFF. CDR3 coding DNA: TGTGCCAGCAGCTTGGGCTCGGCACCCACCGGGGAGCTGTTTTTT.